Ten or more counts support the clone carrying this TCR beta chain. The entry originates in a study of T cells in Graves' hyperthyroidism and ophthalmopathy. Template material for amplifying TCR beta CDR3 regions consisted of RNA transcripts. Researchers ran a first-round RT-PCR on the TCR CDR3 using the HTBI primer set. TCRdb redid the calling of the multiplex PCR reads with MiXCR, one entry per CDR3 protein. This table holds 560,000 or so distinct CDR3 sequences, less than 20% found once. Losses at the gene ends were 5 bases for V and 0 bases for J; bases not matched to a gene: 2. The CDR3 sequence is 15 residues long. Germline CDR1 reads MDHEN; CDR2 reads SYDVKM.

The source of this sequence is a man aged 40-49 years with Graves' ophthalmopathy. V and J are TRBV28 and TRBJ2-5, with 11 bases lining up with TRBD1. The material sequenced was blood. The CDR3 spells CASSGTGGYQETQYF. In nucleotides, the CDR3 is TGTGCCAGCAGTGGGACAGGGGGTTACCAAGAGACCCAGTACTTC.